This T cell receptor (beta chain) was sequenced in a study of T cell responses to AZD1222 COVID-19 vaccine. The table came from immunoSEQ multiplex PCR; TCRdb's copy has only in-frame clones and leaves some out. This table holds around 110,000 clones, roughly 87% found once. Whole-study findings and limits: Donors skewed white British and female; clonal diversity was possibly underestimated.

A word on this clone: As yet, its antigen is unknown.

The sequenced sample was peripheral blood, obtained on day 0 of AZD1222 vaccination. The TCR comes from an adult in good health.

The CDR3 protein is CASSFRENTEAFF. The CDR3 DNA is TGTGCCAGCAGTTTTAGGGAGAACACTGAAGCTTTCTTT. The chain joins TRBV6-5 to TRBJ1-1; D not certain. The CDR3 has 13 amino acids. V dropped 4 bases and J dropped 1 base, with 7 bases sitting between them. Germline CDR1 reads MNHEY; CDR2 reads SVGAGI.